These T cell receptor beta chains were read from a single sample in a study of STAT5B mutations in CD4+ large granular lymphocyte leukemia. Some clones are missing from TCRdb's copy, which holds only in-frame ones; the method was immunoSEQ multiplex PCR. Seen here are over 20,000 clones, around 81% observed once, and the top ten hold 0.25% to 0.35%. The sample was CD4+ T cells from blood buffy coats. These receptors were obtained from a human donor in good health. Each CDR3 is given with its conserved first and last residue. A D gene is named only where the DNA matches it firmly. The size of a clone is reported for some rows only, either as once, few or many, or as a class for expanded clones.

v_gene: TRBV28
abundance: .
j_gene: TRBJ1-3
d_gene: .
CDR3aa: CASSLGGSGNTIYF
CDR3nt: TGTGCCAGCAGTTTAGGGGGCTCAGGAAACACCATATATTTT

v_gene: TRBV6-5
abundance: .
j_gene: TRBJ2-7
d_gene: .
CDR3aa: CASSYETPLTYEQYF
CDR3nt: TGTGCCAGCAGTTACGAGACTCCCTTAACCTACGAGCAGTACTTC

v_gene: TRBV28
abundance: .
j_gene: TRBJ2-5
d_gene: TRBD1
CDR3aa: CASSTGQGANF
CDR3nt: TGTGCCAGCAGTACAGGACAGGGGGCGAACTTC

v_gene: TRBV27
abundance: .
j_gene: TRBJ1-6
d_gene: .
CDR3aa: CASSPRRGSPLHF
CDR3nt: TGTGCCAGCAGTCCCCGGAGGGGTTCACCCCTCCACTTT

v_gene: TRBV5-6
abundance: once
j_gene: TRBJ1-4
d_gene: .
CDR3aa: CASSSLGVRATNEKLFF
CDR3nt: TGTGCCAGCAGCTCTCTAGGGGTTAGAGCAACTAATGAAAAACTGTTTTTT

v_gene: TRBV5-8
abundance: .
j_gene: TRBJ1-2
d_gene: .
CDR3aa: CASSLPPARVYGYTF
CDR3nt: TGTGCCAGCAGCTTGCCTCCGGCGAGGGTCTATGGCTACACCTTC

v_gene: TRBV15
abundance: .
j_gene: TRBJ2-2
d_gene: TRBD2
CDR3aa: CATSKAGGYTGELFF
CDR3nt: TGTGCCACCAGCAAAGCGGGGGGATACACCGGGGAGCTGTTTTTT

v_gene: TRBV11-3
abundance: .
j_gene: TRBJ1-3
d_gene: .
CDR3aa: CASSYGGASGNTIYF
CDR3nt: TGTGCCAGCAGCTACGGGGGGGCCTCTGGAAACACCATATATTTT

v_gene: TRBV28
abundance: few
j_gene: TRBJ1-5
d_gene: TRBD1
CDR3aa: CASSPWTGGWLPNQPQHF
CDR3nt: TGTGCCAGCAGCCCGTGGACAGGGGGGTGGTTGCCTAATCAGCCCCAGCATTTT

v_gene: TRBV7-7
abundance: .
j_gene: TRBJ2-3
d_gene: .
CDR3aa: CASSWDSTDTQYF
CDR3nt: TGTGCTAGCAGCTGGGACAGCACAGATACGCAGTATTTT

v_gene: TRBV4-1
abundance: few
j_gene: TRBJ1-2
d_gene: TRBD1
CDR3aa: CASSQRTGVGYTF
CDR3nt: TGCGCCAGCAGCCAGCGGACAGGGGTCGGCTACACCTTC

v_gene: TRBV6-1
abundance: .
j_gene: TRBJ2-7
d_gene: TRBD2
CDR3aa: CASSEGWSSGMDEQYF
CDR3nt: TGTGCCAGCAGTGAAGGTTGGTCTAGCGGGATGGACGAGCAGTACTTC

v_gene: TRBV6-6
abundance: .
j_gene: TRBJ2-2
d_gene: .
CDR3aa: CASSYRDANTGELFF
CDR3nt: TGTGCCAGCAGTTACCGGGACGCCAACACCGGGGAGCTGTTTTTT

v_gene: TRBV4-1
abundance: .
j_gene: TRBJ1-6
d_gene: .
CDR3aa: CASSQKVGQLNSPLHF
CDR3nt: TGCGCCAGCAGCCAAAAGGTCGGACAGCTAAATTCACCCCTCCACTTT

v_gene: TRBV7-9
abundance: .
j_gene: TRBJ2-7
d_gene: TRBD1
CDR3aa: CASSSFGTGGNEQYF
CDR3nt: TGTGCCAGCAGCTCCTTTGGGACAGGGGGCAATGAGCAGTACTTC

v_gene: TRBV7-6
abundance: .
j_gene: TRBJ2-6
d_gene: TRBD2
CDR3aa: CASSSSVGPGLAGSGANVLTF
CDR3nt: TGTGCCAGCAGCTCAAGCGTAGGACCGGGACTAGCCGGCTCTGGGGCCAACGTCCTGACTTTC

v_gene: TRBV18
abundance: .
j_gene: TRBJ1-2
d_gene: TRBD1
CDR3aa: CASSPGTDLYGYTF
CDR3nt: TGTGCCAGCTCACCGGGGACAGATCTCTATGGCTACACCTTC

v_gene: TRBV7-9
abundance: .
j_gene: TRBJ1-4
d_gene: TRBD1
CDR3aa: CASSLRGPTNEKLFF
CDR3nt: TGTGCCAGCAGCTTAAGGGGGCCCACTAATGAAAAACTGTTTTTT

v_gene: TRBV5-8
abundance: .
j_gene: TRBJ2-4
d_gene: .
CDR3aa: CASSLAGQGGNIQYF
CDR3nt: TGTGCCAGCAGCTTGGCCGGGCAGGGCGGAAACATTCAGTACTTC

v_gene: TRBV5-6
abundance: .
j_gene: TRBJ1-5
d_gene: .
CDR3aa: CASSLGTEYSNQPQHF
CDR3nt: TGTGCCAGCAGCTTGGGGACAGAGTATAGCAATCAGCCCCAGCATTTT

v_gene: TRBV28
abundance: once
j_gene: TRBJ1-1
d_gene: .
CDR3aa: CASSWGPNDSNTEAFF
CDR3nt: TGTGCCAGCAGCTGGGGTCCAAACGATTCGAACACTGAAGCTTTCTTT

v_gene: TRBV2
abundance: .
j_gene: TRBJ1-2
d_gene: .
CDR3aa: CASSVRQIYGYTF
CDR3nt: TGTGCCAGCAGTGTCCGTCAAATCTATGGCTACACCTTC

v_gene: TRBV7-9
abundance: few
j_gene: TRBJ2-1
d_gene: .
CDR3aa: CASSFGGSYNEQFF
CDR3nt: TGTGCCAGCAGCTTCGGCGGCTCCTACAATGAGCAGTTCTTC

v_gene: TRBV5-1
abundance: .
j_gene: TRBJ2-2
d_gene: .
CDR3aa: CASSLELVTGELFF
CDR3nt: TGCGCCAGCAGCTTGGAGCTTGTCACCGGGGAGCTGTTTTTT

v_gene: TRBV7-2
abundance: .
j_gene: TRBJ2-3
d_gene: TRBD2
CDR3aa: CASSDPTRGARDTQYF
CDR3nt: TGTGCCAGCAGCGACCCTACGCGGGGGGCGAGAGATACGCAGTATTTT

v_gene: TRBV2
abundance: .
j_gene: TRBJ2-1
d_gene: TRBD1
CDR3aa: CAGSRDRGQNEQFF
CDR3nt: TGTGCCGGCTCCCGGGACAGGGGGCAAAATGAGCAGTTCTTC

v_gene: TRBV7-2
abundance: .
j_gene: TRBJ1-4
d_gene: TRBD1
CDR3aa: CASSLTGGSTNEKLFF
CDR3nt: TGTGCCAGCAGCTTGACAGGGGGGTCAACTAATGAAAAACTGTTTTTT

v_gene: TRBV7-2
abundance: .
j_gene: TRBJ2-6
d_gene: .
CDR3aa: CASSFGGPGANVLTF
CDR3nt: TGTGCCAGCAGCTTCGGGGGACCTGGGGCCAACGTCCTGACTTTC

v_gene: TRBV6-1
abundance: .
j_gene: TRBJ2-5
d_gene: .
CDR3aa: CASSVGIQYQETQYF
CDR3nt: TGTGCCAGCAGTGTAGGGATACAGTACCAAGAGACCCAGTACTTC

v_gene: TRBV7-6
abundance: .
j_gene: TRBJ1-5
d_gene: .
CDR3aa: CASSFDRDQPQHF
CDR3nt: TGTGCCAGCAGCTTTGACAGAGATCAGCCCCAGCATTTT

v_gene: TRBV18
abundance: .
j_gene: TRBJ2-2
d_gene: .
CDR3aa: CASRNPGTNTGELFF
CDR3nt: TGTGCCAGCAGAAATCCAGGGACGAACACCGGGGAGCTGTTTTTT

v_gene: TRBV27
abundance: .
j_gene: TRBJ1-2
d_gene: .
CDR3aa: CASSFRGEDGYTF
CDR3nt: TGTGCCAGCAGTTTTCGGGGTGAAGATGGCTACACCTTC

v_gene: TRBV5-1
abundance: .
j_gene: TRBJ2-2
d_gene: .
CDR3aa: CASSTRGFGAGELFF
CDR3nt: TGCGCCAGCAGCACAAGGGGATTCGGTGCCGGGGAGCTGTTTTTT

v_gene: TRBV18
abundance: few
j_gene: TRBJ2-1
d_gene: TRBD1
CDR3aa: CASSPPKQGAINEQFF
CDR3nt: TGTGCCAGCTCACCACCCAAGCAGGGGGCGATCAATGAGCAGTTCTTC

v_gene: TRBV5-4
abundance: .
j_gene: TRBJ2-2
d_gene: .
CDR3aa: CASSLLDRVTGELFF
CDR3nt: TGTGCCAGCAGCTTGCTGGACAGAGTCACCGGGGAGCTGTTTTTT

v_gene: TRBV9
abundance: .
j_gene: TRBJ2-7
d_gene: .
CDR3aa: CASSVGPSSYEQYF
CDR3nt: TGTGCCAGCAGCGTTGGACCATCTTCCTACGAGCAGTACTTC

v_gene: TRBV2
abundance: few
j_gene: TRBJ1-2
d_gene: .
CDR3aa: CASSDPAYGYTF
CDR3nt: TGTGCCAGCAGTGATCCAGCCTATGGCTACACCTTC

v_gene: TRBV11-2
abundance: .
j_gene: TRBJ2-3
d_gene: TRBD2
CDR3aa: CASRDTLAGGTDTQYF
CDR3nt: TGTGCCAGCCGGGATACTCTAGCGGGAGGCACAGATACGCAGTATTTT

v_gene: TRBV6-6
abundance: .
j_gene: TRBJ1-1
d_gene: .
CDR3aa: CASMLNTEAFF
CDR3nt: TGTGCCAGTATGTTAAACACTGAAGCTTTCTTT

v_gene: TRBV7-8
abundance: few
j_gene: TRBJ1-1
d_gene: .
CDR3aa: CASSLILAGEAFF
CDR3nt: TGTGCCAGCAGCTTAATACTGGCGGGGGAAGCTTTCTTT

v_gene: TRBV18
abundance: .
j_gene: TRBJ1-1
d_gene: .
CDR3aa: CASSPPDWGQRNTEAFF
CDR3nt: TGTGCCAGCTCACCACCGGACTGGGGTCAGAGGAACACTGAAGCTTTCTTT

v_gene: TRBV4-2
abundance: .
j_gene: TRBJ2-5
d_gene: TRBD2
CDR3aa: CASSQELGSGGQETQYF
CDR3nt: TGTGCCAGCAGCCAAGAACTCGGAAGCGGGGGCCAAGAGACCCAGTACTTC

v_gene: TRBV13
abundance: .
j_gene: TRBJ2-1
d_gene: TRBD1
CDR3aa: CASSSRTGSYNEQFF
CDR3nt: TGTGCCAGCAGCTCCCGGACAGGATCGTACAATGAGCAGTTCTTC

v_gene: TRBV10-1
abundance: once
j_gene: TRBJ1-2
d_gene: .
CDR3aa: CASSARPNYGYTF
CDR3nt: TGCGCCAGCAGTGCTCGGCCTAACTATGGCTACACCTTC

v_gene: TRBV10-3
abundance: .
j_gene: TRBJ1-2
d_gene: .
CDR3aa: CAISEQGSLGGYTF
CDR3nt: TGTGCCATCAGTGAGCAGGGGTCGTTAGGTGGCTACACCTTC

v_gene: TRBV5-1
abundance: .
j_gene: TRBJ2-7
d_gene: TRBD1
CDR3aa: CASSDGTGLINEQYF
CDR3nt: TGCGCCAGCAGCGATGGGACAGGGTTAATTAACGAGCAGTACTTC